Reported below is one TCR beta chain. Its specificity is unknown. The record originates from a study of regulatory T cells in long-lasting Graves disease. Study-wide results and caveats: Not thyroid tissue but only peripheral blood was studied.

Time point of the sample: newly diagnosed GD, antithyroid drugs for less than 3 months. Extracted RNA from PBMCs served as the source of the TCR library. Peripheral blood, Nine milliliters per patient, was collected in EDTA tubes. The authors built TCR beta libraries using iRepertoire HTBI primers and Arm-PCR of CDR3 regions. TCRdb redid the calling of the multiplex PCR reads with MiXCR, one entry per CDR3 protein. The table records approximately 230,000 distinct CDR3 sequences, around 19% of them present only once. The CDR3 runs to 14 residues. Per germline, CDR1 MNHEY and CDR2 SVGEGT. V dropped 11 bases and J dropped 0 bases, with 14 bases sitting between them.

This receptor was taken from a female donor with Graves disease. The V gene is TRBV6-2 or TRBV6-3, the J gene TRBJ2-1; maybe TRBD2 (5 bases). Specimen: peripheral blood mononuclear cells (PBMCs), collected at new diagnosis, from a patient treated with antithyroid drugs. The CDR3 is CAARGVRSYNEQFF. DNA of the CDR3: TGTGCCGCCCGGGGAGTACGCTCCTACAATGAGCAGTTCTTC.